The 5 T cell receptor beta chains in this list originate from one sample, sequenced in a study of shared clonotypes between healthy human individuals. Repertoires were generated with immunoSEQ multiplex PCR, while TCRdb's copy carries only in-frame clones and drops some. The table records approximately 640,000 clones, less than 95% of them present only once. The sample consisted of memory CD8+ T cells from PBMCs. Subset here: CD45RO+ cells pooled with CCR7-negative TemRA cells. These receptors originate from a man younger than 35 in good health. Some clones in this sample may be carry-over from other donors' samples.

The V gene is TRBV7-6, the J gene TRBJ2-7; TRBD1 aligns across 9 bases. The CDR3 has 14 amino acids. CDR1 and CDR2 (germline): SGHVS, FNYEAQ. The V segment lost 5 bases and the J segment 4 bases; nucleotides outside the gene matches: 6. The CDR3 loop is CASSRMDRGYEQYF. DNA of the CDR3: TGTGCCAGCAGCCGAATGGACAGGGGTTACGAGCAGTACTTC.

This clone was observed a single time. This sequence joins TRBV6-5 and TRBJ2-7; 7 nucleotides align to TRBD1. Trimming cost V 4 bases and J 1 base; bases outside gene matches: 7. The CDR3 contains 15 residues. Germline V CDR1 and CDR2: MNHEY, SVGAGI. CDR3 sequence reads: CASSFTGESSYEQYF. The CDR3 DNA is TGTGCCAGCAGTTTCACAGGGGAGTCGTCCTACGAGCAGTACTTC.

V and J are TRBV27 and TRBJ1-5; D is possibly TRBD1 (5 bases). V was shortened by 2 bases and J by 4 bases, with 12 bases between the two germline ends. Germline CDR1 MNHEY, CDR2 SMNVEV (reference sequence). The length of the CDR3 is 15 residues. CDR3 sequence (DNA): TGTGCCAGCAGTTTAGGACCAGGGCGGAATCAGCCCCAGCATTTT. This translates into CASSLGPGRNQPQHF.

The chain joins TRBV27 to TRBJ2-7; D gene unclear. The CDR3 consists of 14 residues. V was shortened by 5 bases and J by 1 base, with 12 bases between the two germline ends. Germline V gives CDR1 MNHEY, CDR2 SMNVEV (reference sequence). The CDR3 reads CASSGVVGSYEQYF. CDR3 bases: TGTGCCAGCAGTGGGGTGGTTGGGTCCTACGAGCAGTACTTC.

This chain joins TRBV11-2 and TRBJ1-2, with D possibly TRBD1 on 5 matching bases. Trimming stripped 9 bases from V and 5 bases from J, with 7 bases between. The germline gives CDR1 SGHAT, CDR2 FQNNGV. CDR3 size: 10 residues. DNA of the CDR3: TGTGCCAGTGGGGGGTATGGCTACACCTTC. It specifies CASGGYGYTF.